The 7 T cell receptor beta chains given below trace back to one sample, sequenced in a study of shared clonotypes between healthy human individuals. TCRdb keeps only in-frame clones here, not all; method: immunoSEQ multiplex PCR. Among about 2.3 million clones listed, more than 80% were seen once. The sequencing input was naive CD4+ T cells from PBMCs. Subset denoted: CD45RA+ positively selected. Every receptor here comes from a young man in good health. Some clones in this sample may be carry-over from other donors' samples.

The J gene is TRBJ2-3, the V gene TRBV7-6; TRBD2 might be the D (5 bases). This CDR3 contains 16 residues. Per the germline V gene, CDR1 is SGHVS and CDR2 is FNYEAQ. Trimming removed 1 base from V and 6 bases from J, with 17 bases in between. CDR3 residues: CASSLGQARERDTQYF. In DNA, the CDR3 is TGTGCCAGCAGCTTAGGGCAGGCGAGGGAGCGGGATACGCAGTATTTT.

CDR3 sequence reads: CASSRGTSEAYEQYF. In nucleotides, the CDR3 is TGTGCCAGCAGCCGGGGGACTAGCGAAGCCTACGAGCAGTACTTC. The chain couples TRBV5-4 to TRBJ2-7, with 10 bases fitting TRBD2. V gave up 4 bases and J gave up 2 bases; unmatched junction bases: 6. This CDR3 comprises 15 residues. The germline CDR1 and CDR2 sequences are SGHNT and YYREEE (reference sequence).

This chain joins TRBV5-1 and TRBJ2-4; 9 bases fit TRBD2. The CDR3 covers 14 residues. Germline V gene data show CDR1 as SGHRS and CDR2 as YFSETQ. V shed 5 bases and J 7 bases; nucleotides not matched to a gene: 7. CDR3 coding DNA: TGCGCCAGCAGGTCCACCGGGACTAGCAACATTCAGTACTTC. It yields the protein CASRSTGTSNIQYF.

The gene calls are TRBV7-9 and TRBJ2-1, with a possible D match to TRBD2 (7 bases). Trimming removed 5 bases from V and 8 bases from J, with 16 bases in between. This CDR3 has 14 amino acids. The germline V gene has CDR1 SEHNR and CDR2 FQNEAQ (reference sequence). In DNA, the CDR3 is TGTGCCAGCAGCCCGAGCGGGACAAGGGATGAGCAGTTCTTC. Its translation is CASSPSGTRDEQFF. Combining the CDR3 with reference TRBV7-9 and TRBJ2-1 gives the whole variable domain DTGVSQNPRHKITKRGQNVTFRCDPISEHNRLYWYRQTLGQGPEFLTYFQNEAQLEKSRLLSDRFSAERPKGSFSTLEIQRTEQGDSAMYLCASSPSGTRDEQFFGPGTRLTVL.

The chain has TRBV18 and TRBJ1-1; no clear D. This CDR3 is 18 amino acids long. CDR1 and CDR2 from the germline V gene are KGHSH and LQKENI. V lost 3 bases, J lost 0 bases, and 20 bases lay in between. CDR3 nucleotides: TGTGCCAGCTCACCGGGTTTGTTACGAACAGACATGAACACTGAAGCTTTCTTT. This codes for CASSPGLLRTDMNTEAFF.

This clone was seen just once. The chain is built from TRBV28 and TRBJ2-7; D gene uncertain. The length of the CDR3 is 17 residues. The V end lost 2 bases, the J end lost 0 bases, and 17 bases lay between the germline ends. The germline V gene has CDR1 MDHEN and CDR2 SYDVKM. The chain's CDR3 is CASSLGVVPLFSYEQYF. The CDR3 DNA reads TGTGCCAGCAGTTTAGGTGTGGTCCCCCTATTCTCCTACGAGCAGTACTTC.

The chain combines TRBV11-2 with TRBJ2-2; D is ambiguous. Germline V CDR1 and CDR2: SGHAT, FQNNGV. Trimming took off 2 bases at V and 0 bases at J, with 16 bases between the two ends. The CDR3 covers 18 residues. The DNA for the CDR3 is TGTGCCAGCAGCTTAAGACAAGCCGAAATTACGAACACCGGGGAGCTGTTTTTT. It codes for CASSLRQAEITNTGELFF. Filled out from reference TRBV11-2 and TRBJ2-2, the complete variable domain reads EAGVAQSPRYKIIEKRQSVAFWCNPISGHATLYWYQQILGQGPKLLIQFQNNGVVDDSQLPKDRFSAERLKGVDSTLKIQPAKLEDSAVYLCASSLRQAEITNTGELFFGEGSRLTVL.